This TCR beta chain appears in the sequencing data of a study of synovial regulatory T cells in juvenile arthritis. Study-level background: One patient received methotrexate plus infliximab; one lacked treatment information.

TCRdb's copy holds only in-frame clones and misses some; the assay was immunoSEQ multiplex PCR. The table counts around 9,900 clones; roughly 1.9% lies in the top ten. Germline CDR1 MNHEY, CDR2 SVGAGI. The CDR3 totals 11 residues. A DNA sequence was not provided. This rearrangement joins TRBV6-5 to TRBJ1-1; TCRdb outputs TRBD1, but without DNA this stays unchecked. What was sequenced was Treg cells from blood. As for subset: remaining (HLA-DR-negative) circulating blood Treg cells. The TCR originated in a donor younger than 35 with juvenile idiopathic arthritis. The CDR3 region is CASRTRVEAFF.